A single T cell receptor (beta chain) is shown here with its context. In the original workflow: Counts of nucleated cells, estimated from reference gene primer amplification, were obtained. Repertoires were generated with immunoSEQ multiplex PCR, while TCRdb's copy carries only in-frame clones and drops some. Clone size and V and J calls were adopted from that table, with D and trimming inferred from the DNA. The sample includes roughly 300,000 clones, about 83% of them seen just once. The data are from a study of blood T cell repertoires in COVID-19. The overall study: Whether acute or convalescent, the COVID-19 samples came from the United States, Italy and Spain. T cells, B-cell-depleted T cells, or PBMCs provided the cDNA or gDNA that served as material.

The CDR3 sequence is 14 residues long. The V and J ends lost 2 bases and 2 bases respectively, with 11 bases between them. Germline assignment: CDR1 SGHRS and CDR2 YFSETQ. The rearrangement links TRBV5-1 to TRBJ2-7; D possibly corresponds to TRBD1 (6 bases). This clonotype was obtained from a woman aged 50 to 65 who had recovered from COVID-19. Specimen: peripheral blood. CDR3 region: CASSFGTSTYEQYF. The CDR3 DNA sequence: TGCGCCAGCAGCTTCGGGACAAGTACCTACGAGCAGTACTTC.